The following is a T cell receptor (beta chain) sequence with its context. Its antigen is unknown. This table comes from immunoSEQ multiplex PCR, and its TCRdb copy is limited to in-frame clones, with some not included. The sample contains approximately 31,000 clones, 90% to 95% of which appear only once. CDR1 SEHNR and CDR2 FQNEAQ come from the germline V gene (reference sequence). The ends lost 4 bases at V and 3 bases at J; junction bases unmatched: 7. The CDR3 runs to 18 residues. The data stem from a study of T cells in localized non-small cell lung cancer. Points from the study as a whole: Heterogeneity remains possible because sequencing was limited to only one tumor region. Compared with tumor, uninvolved adjacent lung displayed greater T cell clonality, ranking highest overall. Adjacent lung tissue had a median about 57 of the top 100 clones found in the tumor.

This sequence was found in a woman aged 40-70 years with stage I lung adenocarcinoma. This specimen was peripheral blood, taken before any cancer treatment. The V gene is TRBV7-9, the J gene TRBJ2-6; 12 nucleotides match TRBD1. CDR3 in amino acids: CASSSSGTGGFGANVLTF. In nucleotides, the CDR3 is TGTGCCAGCAGCTCTAGCGGGACAGGGGGCTTTGGGGCCAACGTCCTGACTTTC.